This TCR beta chain was profiled in a study of response to subunit inactivated influenza vaccine. One entry per CDR3 protein results from TCRdb running MiXCR on the RT-PCR reads. The sample shows some 500,000 distinct CDR3 sequences, approximately 15% of them seen only once. Trimming at V came to 10 bases and at J to 5 bases, leaving 8 bases not matched to a gene. The CDR3 spans 12 residues. Germline loops: CDR1 ENHRY, CDR2 SYGVKD. In this sample, this clonotype turned up a few times. Its antigen is undetermined. Study-level results: The study's authors posited that every seasonal influenza vaccination enlists few new T cells.

Sample: CD4+ T cells sorted from PBMCs, taken roughly 24 months after vaccination. The receptor was isolated from a man between 50 and 69 years old who received an inactivated influenza vaccine. The chain carries TRBV10-3 and TRBJ2-7, with 7 bases that match TRBD1. As DNA, the CDR3 is TGTGCCACAAACAGGGGTTCCGACGAGCAGTACTTC. Translating gives CATNRGSDEQYF.